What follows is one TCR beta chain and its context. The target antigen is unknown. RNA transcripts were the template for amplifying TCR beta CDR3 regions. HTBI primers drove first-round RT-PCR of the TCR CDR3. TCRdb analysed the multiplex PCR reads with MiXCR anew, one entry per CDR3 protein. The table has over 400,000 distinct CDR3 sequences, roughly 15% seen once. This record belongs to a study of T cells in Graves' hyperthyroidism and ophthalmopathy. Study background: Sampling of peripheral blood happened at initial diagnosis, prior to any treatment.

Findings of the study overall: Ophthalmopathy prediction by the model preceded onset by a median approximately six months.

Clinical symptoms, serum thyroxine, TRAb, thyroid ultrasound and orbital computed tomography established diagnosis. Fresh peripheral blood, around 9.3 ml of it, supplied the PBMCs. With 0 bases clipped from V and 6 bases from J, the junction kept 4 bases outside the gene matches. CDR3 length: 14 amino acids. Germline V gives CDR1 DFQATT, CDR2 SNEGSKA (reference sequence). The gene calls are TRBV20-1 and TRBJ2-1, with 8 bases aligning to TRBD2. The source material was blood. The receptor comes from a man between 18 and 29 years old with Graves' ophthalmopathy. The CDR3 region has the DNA TGCAGTGCTAGAGATCCGGGAGGGTTCAATGAGCAGTTCTTC. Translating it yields CSARDPGGFNEQFF.